This T cell receptor (beta chain) derives from a study of shared clonotypes between healthy human individuals. Points from the study as a whole: Compared with clonotypes that all four donors shared, non-shared clonotypes had lower generation probabilities.

Replicate PCRs for sorted subsets used about 200 ng DNA; this equaled 25,000 to 35,000 T cell genomes. Assay: immunoSEQ multiplex PCR; the TCRdb copy retains only in-frame clones and omits some. Among under 2,500,000 clones listed, approximately 94% were seen once. Comments on this clone: No antigen is known for it.

V was shortened by 2 bases and J by 2 bases, with 10 bases between the two germline ends. The CDR3 spans 15 residues. The germline V gene has CDR1 MNHEY and CDR2 SVGAGI. The clonotype comes from a man younger than 30 in good health. Sequences were obtained from naive CD4+ T cells sorted from blood. As for subset: CD45RA+ positively selected. This rearrangement joins TRBV6-5 to TRBJ2-4, with D maybe TRBD1 (6 bases). CDR3 region: CASSYLQGTKNIQYF. The CDR3 DNA sequence: TGTGCCAGCAGTTACCTCCAGGGGACCAAAAACATTCAGTACTTC.